This is a list of T cell receptor beta chains from one sample in a study of blood T cells in healthy people across ages. TCRdb recomputed calls from the 5' RACE reads with MiXCR, one row per CDR3 protein. The repertoire holds over 1,500,000 distinct CDR3 sequences, with around 50% as singletons. Sequencing was carried out using blood. The receptors here all came from a woman in her forties in good health. Both conserved end residues are part of each CDR3. Fields, in order: D gene, V gene, J gene, clone size, CDR3 protein, CDR3 DNA. The D gene is left open where the match is weak. Only part of the rows carry a size: once, few, many, or a class if the clone is expanded.

d_call: NA; v_call: TRBV5-1; j_call: TRBJ2-5; clone_size: NA; cdr3_aa: CASSLFPGPIQETQYF; cdr3_nt: TGCGCCAGCAGCTTATTCCCGGGACCCATCCAAGAGACCCAGTACTTC
d_call: NA; v_call: TRBV14; j_call: TRBJ2-5; clone_size: NA; cdr3_aa: CASSQDFGGETQYF; cdr3_nt: TGTGCCAGCAGCCAAGATTTCGGAGGAGAGACCCAGTACTTC
d_call: NA; v_call: TRBV10-1; j_call: TRBJ2-3; clone_size: few; cdr3_aa: CASRLRRGDTQYF; cdr3_nt: TGCGCCAGCAGACTAAGGAGGGGAGATACGCAGTATTTT
d_call: NA; v_call: TRBV12-3/TRBV12-4; j_call: TRBJ1-1; clone_size: few; cdr3_aa: CASRQGMAEAFF; cdr3_nt: TGTGCCAGCAGGCAGGGTATGGCTGAAGCTTTCTTT
d_call: TRBD1; v_call: TRBV9; j_call: TRBJ2-1; clone_size: NA; cdr3_aa: CASSVEQGASYNEQFF; cdr3_nt: TGTGCCAGCAGCGTGGAACAGGGGGCCTCCTACAATGAGCAGTTCTTC
d_call: NA; v_call: TRBV4-3; j_call: TRBJ1-2; clone_size: NA; cdr3_aa: CASSQDTTDYGYTF; cdr3_nt: TGCGCCAGCAGCCAAGATACGACAGACTATGGCTACACCTTC
d_call: NA; v_call: TRBV4-2; j_call: TRBJ1-6; clone_size: NA; cdr3_aa: CASSQVAQGDSPLHF; cdr3_nt: TGTGCCAGCAGCCAAGTAGCACAGGGAGATTCACCCCTCCACTTT
d_call: NA; v_call: TRBV11-1; j_call: TRBJ2-1; clone_size: few; cdr3_aa: CASSLALAGESSYNEQFF; cdr3_nt: TGTGCCAGCAGCTTAGCGCTGGCAGGGGAAAGCTCCTACAATGAGCAGTTCTTC
d_call: NA; v_call: TRBV7-9; j_call: TRBJ2-5; clone_size: NA; cdr3_aa: CASSPTDYPHRETQYF; cdr3_nt: TGTGCCAGCAGCCCCACGGATTACCCACATCGGGAGACCCAGTACTTC
d_call: NA; v_call: TRBV7-2; j_call: TRBJ2-5; clone_size: NA; cdr3_aa: CASSAVARETQYF; cdr3_nt: TGTGCCAGCAGCGCAGTGGCGAGAGAGACCCAGTACTTC